This entry lists 29 T cell receptor beta chains sequenced from one sample in a study of T cells after yellow fever vaccination. In TCRdb, the 5' RACE reads were re-called with MiXCR into one record per CDR3 protein. The sample lists about 210,000 distinct CDR3 sequences; around 3.1% were seen once. This material consisted of CD4+ T cells sorted from PBMCs, taken 10 days after the yellow fever booster vaccination. Receptor source: a man aged 18 to 35 who received the YFV17D yellow fever vaccine.

This clonotype has ten or more counts. The genes are TRBV4-2 and TRBJ2-4; tentative D call: TRBD1 (5 bases). The CDR3 is 18 amino acids. Trimming took off 0 bases at V and 0 bases at J, with 15 bases between the two ends. Looked up from germline, CDR1 is LGHNA and CDR2 is YNFKEQ. For the CDR3, the DNA is TGTGCCAGCAGCCAAGATTTGGGGCAAGCCCCAGCCAAAAACATTCAGTACTTC. This encodes CASSQDLGQAPAKNIQYF.

The CDR3 protein is CASSFHTDTQYF. CDR3 nucleotide sequence: TGTGCCAGCAGTTTTCACACAGATACGCAGTATTTT. V is TRBV12-3 or TRBV12-4 and J is TRBJ2-3; D is unclear. CDR3 length equals 12 residues. V was cut by 3 bases and J by 2 bases, with 3 bases left in between.

The sample holds many counts of this clonotype. The chain combines TRBV12-3 or TRBV12-4 with TRBJ1-6; tentative D call: TRBD1 (6 bases). The length of the CDR3 is 13 residues. V was cut by 6 bases and J by 10 bases, with 13 bases left in between. This CDR3 reads CASSYREGSPLHF. In DNA form, the CDR3 reads TGTGCCAGCAGCTACAGGGAAGGATCACCCCTCCACTTT.

The chain employs TRBV4-1 and TRBJ1-1, with D maybe TRBD1 (5 bases). CDR3 size: 14 residues. V lost 0 bases to trimming and J lost 7 bases, with 12 bases between them. Germline V CDR1 and CDR2: MGHRA, YSYEKL. The CDR3 region is CASSQEGLSSEAFF. CDR3 DNA: TGCGCCAGCAGCCAAGAGGGGCTATCAAGTGAAGCTTTCTTT.

Ten or more counts support this clonotype. The chain uses TRBV9 and TRBJ1-4, with D unresolved. Germline CDR1 and CDR2: SGDLS and YYNGEE. Trimming stripped 2 bases from V and 0 bases from J, with 8 bases between. This CDR3 has 15 amino acids. CDR3 sequence (DNA): TGTGCCAGCAGCGTTGACATAGCAACTAATGAAAAACTGTTTTTT. The encoded protein is CASSVDIATNEKLFF.

The genes are TRBV5-6 and TRBJ1-1, with D possibly matching TRBD1 (5 bases). This CDR3 has 13 residues. Germline V gene lookup returns CDR1 SGHDT and CDR2 YYEEEE. With 4 bases removed from V and 6 bases from J, the gap between germline ends came to 13 bases. The DNA for the CDR3 is TGTGCCAGCAGCGTGGGGGGAATCGCTGAAGCTTTCTTT. Amino acid sequence: CASSVGGIAEAFF.

This sequence joins TRBV2 and TRBJ1-2; no clear D gene. This CDR3 region has 13 residues. Germline-derived CDR1 and CDR2 are SNHLY and FYNNEI. Trimming stripped 7 bases from V and 5 bases from J, with 14 bases between. The CDR3 here is CASTSPRGYGYTF. For the CDR3, the DNA is TGTGCCAGCACCTCCCCCCGGGGATATGGCTACACCTTC.

In DNA, the CDR3 is TGTGCCAGCAGTCGGGACTTCAGCTCCTACGAGCAGTACGTC. It yields the protein CASSRDFSSYEQYV. This chain links TRBV12-3 or TRBV12-4 with TRBJ2-7; the D gene is possibly TRBD2 (6 bases). Trimming removed 5 bases at V and 0 bases at J, with 11 bases between. The CDR3 extends over 14 amino acids.

This clonotype was counted many times. The gene calls are TRBV7-9 and TRBJ1-1, with D uncertain. The CDR3 has 14 residues. Trimming stripped 3 bases from V and 1 base from J, with 9 bases between. The germline V gene has CDR1 SEHNR and CDR2 FQNEAQ (reference sequence). The CDR3 loop reads CASSLVSENTEAFF. In nucleotides, the CDR3 is TGTGCCAGCAGCTTGGTGAGCGAGAACACTGAAGCTTTCTTT.

This clonotype occurred many times. The rearrangement uses TRBV12-3 or TRBV12-4 and TRBJ2-3, with D possibly being TRBD1 or TRBD2 (7 bases each). V lost 6 bases to trimming and J lost 8 bases, with 21 bases between them. The CDR3 runs 15 residues. CDR3 in DNA: TGTGCCAGCAGCCCTCGGCAGGGGGGGTTTGGTACGCAGTATTTT. This gives the protein CASSPRQGGFGTQYF.

This clonotype has at least ten counts. The chain employs TRBV5-1 and TRBJ1-2, with TRBD1 matching over 7 bases. The trim removed 5 bases at V and 3 bases at J, leaving 7 bases unmatched. The CDR3 runs to 14 residues. Germline values: CDR1 SGHRS, CDR2 YFSETQ. The CDR3: CASRPRDRYYGYTF. As DNA, the CDR3 is TGCGCCAGCAGGCCGCGGGACAGATACTATGGCTACACCTTC.

In its sample, this clonotype was seen many times. The genes are TRBV29-1 and TRBJ1-2; D is possibly TRBD1 (5 bases). V was clipped by 2 bases and J by 0 bases, with 10 bases between them. The CDR3 contains 14 residues. CDR1 SQVTM and CDR2 ANQGSEA come from the germline V gene. As DNA, the CDR3 is TGCAGCGTTGAACTGGGGGTGGCTAACTATGGCTACACCTTC. It specifies CSVELGVANYGYTF. Full variable domain (remainder filled in from reference TRBV29-1 and TRBJ1-2): SAVISQKPSRDICQRGTSLTIQCQVDSQVTMMFWYRQQPGQSLTLIATANQGSEATYESGFVIDKFPISRPNLTFSTLTVSNMSPEDSSIYLCSVELGVANYGYTFGSGTRLTVV.

This chain links TRBV7-9 with TRBJ2-1; 10 positions match TRBD2. Germline V gives CDR1 SEHNR, CDR2 FQNEAQ (reference sequence). V shed 5 bases, J shed 7 bases, and the junction held 2 bases outside the gene matches. The length of the CDR3 is 13 residues. The CDR3 DNA reads TGTGCCAGCAGCCCTAGCGGGGGAAATGAGCAGTTCTTC. Encoded protein: CASSPSGGNEQFF.

This clonotype has at least ten counts. The CDR3 reads CASSLTAPYQETQYF. Written as DNA, the CDR3 is TGCGCCAGCAGCTTAACAGCTCCTTACCAAGAGACCCAGTACTTC. This chain uses TRBV5-1 with TRBJ2-5; D unclear. The V gene lost 2 bases and the J gene lost 0 bases, with 11 bases spanning the gap. In germline, CDR1 is SGHRS, CDR2 YFSETQ. This CDR3 is built from 15 residues.

The chain recombines TRBV5-1 with TRBJ2-3, with D maybe TRBD2 (5 bases). The V and J ends lost 0 bases and 5 bases respectively, with 13 bases between them. Per the germline V gene, CDR1 is SGHRS and CDR2 is YFSETQ. The length of the CDR3 is 15 residues. The CDR3, as DNA: TGCGCCAGCAGCTTGGGGCGGGCTGGTGGAGATACGCAGTATTTT. Amino acids: CASSLGRAGGDTQYF. Using reference TRBV5-1 and TRBJ2-3 for the parts outside the CDR3, the full variable domain is KAGVTQTPRYLIKTRGQQVTLSCSPISGHRSVSWYQQTPGQGLQFLFEYFSETQRNKGNFPGRFSGRQFSNSRSEMNVSTLELGDSALYLCASSLGRAGGDTQYFGPGTRLTVL.

The chain employs TRBV20-1 and TRBJ2-5; D unresolved. Germline V gives CDR1 DFQATT, CDR2 SNEGSKA (reference sequence). The CDR3 extends over 12 amino acids. Trimming took 5 bases from V and 5 from J, leaving 12 bases between them. As DNA, the CDR3 is TGCAGTGCTCCGGATCTGGGGGAGACCCAGTACTTC. Protein sequence: CSAPDLGETQYF.

This clonotype was counted many times. This sequence joins TRBV7-9 and TRBJ2-3; D possibly corresponds to TRBD2 (5 bases). V lost 1 base and J 2 bases, leaving 13 bases between the germline ends. Germline CDR1 reads SEHNR; CDR2 reads FQNEAQ (reference sequence). CDR3 length: 16 amino acids. The DNA for the CDR3 is TGTGCCAGCAGCTTAGTCCCCACTAGTTTCACAGATACGCAGTATTTT. This codes for CASSLVPTSFTDTQYF.

The table lists this clonotype with many counts. J is TRBJ2-7 and V is TRBV2; D call uncertain. The CDR3 covers 11 residues. Germline CDR1 and CDR2: SNHLY and FYNNEI. The V end lost 6 bases, the J end lost 2 bases, and 5 bases lay between the germline ends. The CDR3 DNA reads as TGTGCCAGCAGCGCAACCTACGAGCAGTACGTC. Translated: CASSATYEQYV.

This clonotype was seen at least ten times. V gene TRBV5-1 combines with J gene TRBJ2-5; no clear D. The CDR3 is 16 amino acids. V dropped 1 base and J dropped 3 bases, with 16 bases sitting between them. In germline, CDR1 is SGHRS, CDR2 YFSETQ. The CDR3 DNA follows: TGCGCCAGCAGCTTGTGGTTCGCCCCCAGCGAAGAGACCCAGTACTTC. The encoded protein is CASSLWFAPSEETQYF. Complete variable domain (other parts from reference TRBV5-1 and TRBJ2-5): KAGVTQTPRYLIKTRGQQVTLSCSPISGHRSVSWYQQTPGQGLQFLFEYFSETQRNKGNFPGRFSGRQFSNSRSEMNVSTLELGDSALYLCASSLWFAPSEETQYFGPGTRLLVL.

CDR3 region: CASSRSGTANQETQYF. For the CDR3, the DNA is TGTGCCAGCAGCCGATCCGGGACGGCCAACCAAGAGACCCAGTACTTC. The chain recombines TRBV3-1 with TRBJ2-5; D could derive from TRBD1 or TRBD2 (5 bases each). Germline assignment: CDR1 LGHDT and CDR2 YNNKEL (reference sequence). The CDR3 length is 16 residues. Trimming cost V 4 bases and J 0 bases, with 15 bases left between them.

This clonotype was detected ten times or more. The chain uses TRBV4-3 and TRBJ2-4; 12 bases line up with TRBD2. Germline V gene data show CDR1 as LGHNA and CDR2 as YSLEER. Trimming took 0 bases from V and 6 from J; bases not matched to a gene: 0. This CDR3 has 15 residues. This chain's CDR3 is CASSQELAGGNIQYF. CDR3 in DNA: TGCGCCAGCAGCCAAGAACTAGCGGGGGGAAACATTCAGTACTTC.

This clonotype came up many times. The chain joins TRBV18 to TRBJ1-6, with D tentatively TRBD1 (6 bases). The CDR3 totals 15 residues. Germline values: CDR1 KGHSH, CDR2 LQKENI. V was cut by 0 bases and J by 7 bases, with 10 bases left in between. CDR3 coding DNA: TGTGCCAGCTCACCACCAGCGGGGGCGAATTCACCCCTCCACTTT. Protein product: CASSPPAGANSPLHF.

The DNA for the CDR3 is TGCAGTGCTAGAGGGACTAGCGGGGGGTCGGATACGCAGTATTTT. Translation gives CSARGTSGGSDTQYF. J is TRBJ2-3 and V is TRBV20-1; 14 bases fit TRBD2. CDR1 and CDR2 (germline): DFQATT, SNEGSKA (reference sequence). With 1 base clipped from V and 6 bases from J, the junction kept 3 bases outside the gene matches. This CDR3 spans 15 amino acids.

This clonotype was recorded at least ten times. The genes are TRBV7-3 and TRBJ2-2; unclear D gene. The CDR3 consists of 17 residues. Trimming pared 5 bases from V and 3 bases from J, leaving 19 bases between. Germline-derived CDR1 and CDR2 are SGHTA and FQGTGA. The CDR3 loop is CASSPPRTIRDTGELFF. CDR3 bases: TGTGCCAGCAGCCCCCCCAGGACCATTCGGGACACCGGGGAGCTGTTTTTT.

The rearrangement links TRBV7-6 to TRBJ2-5, with a weak D call TRBD1 (5 bases). V dropped 3 bases and J dropped 1 base, with 9 bases sitting between them. The germline V gene has CDR1 SGHVS and CDR2 FNYEAQ. The CDR3 sequence is 14 residues long. CDR3 DNA sequence: TGTGCCAGCAGCTTTCAGGGCTTCCAAGAGACCCAGTACTTC. As protein: CASSFQGFQETQYF.

This sequence joins TRBV2 and TRBJ2-7; D remains ambiguous. This CDR3 has 12 amino acids. V lost 1 base and J lost 3, with 4 bases in between. Germline CDR1 SNHLY, CDR2 FYNNEI. The CDR3 region has the DNA TGTGCCAGCAGTGAAGGGAACTACGAGCAGTACTTC. Amino acid sequence: CASSEGNYEQYF.

This sequence joins TRBV11-3 and TRBJ1-1; TRBD1 matches at 9 bases. V lost 6 bases, J lost 3 bases, and 11 bases stayed unmatched. In germline, CDR1 is SGHNT, CDR2 YENEEA. This CDR3 region has 16 residues. CDR3 residues: CASSPGTGSGDTEAFF. CDR3 coding DNA: TGTGCCAGCAGTCCCGGGACAGGGAGCGGTGACACTGAAGCTTTCTTT.

This clonotype was seen repeatedly, ten times or more. The gene calls are TRBV10-3 and TRBJ2-1, with TRBD2 matching over 7 bases. Germline CDR1 and CDR2: ENHRY and SYGVKD. This CDR3 has 16 amino acids. J was trimmed by 0 bases and V by 6 bases; bases with no gene match: 8. This CDR3 is CAIRGDYSSSYNEQFF. CDR3 coding DNA: TGTGCCATCAGGGGGGACTACTCGAGCTCCTACAATGAGCAGTTCTTC.

This clonotype appeared many times. The CDR3 loop reads CASSLDRSATNEKLFF. The CDR3 bases are TGTGCCAGCAGCTTAGACAGGAGTGCAACTAATGAAAAACTGTTTTTT. This chain joins TRBV7-2 and TRBJ1-4; a possible D gene is TRBD1 (5 bases). This CDR3 contains 16 residues. V lost 1 base, J lost 0 bases, and 9 bases lay in between. Looked up from germline, CDR1 is SGHTA and CDR2 is FQGNSA.